This TCR beta chain was retrieved from a study of OX40 agonist ivuxolimab in advanced cancers. As for the study in general: Participants averaged roughly 57 years of age (range about 23 to 79) and were roughly 80% male.

General observations from the study: Expanded peripheral T cell antigen specificity was not determined.

Measured with immunoSEQ multiplex PCR; TCRdb has only the in-frame clones, and not every one. In the table there are over 80,000 clones, about nine tenths of which are singletons. The J segment lost 7 bases and the V segment lost 2 bases, leaving 7 bases of the junction unmatched. Germline CDR1 is MNHEY and CDR2 is SMNVEV (reference sequence). The CDR3 sequence is 16 residues long. Remarks on this clone: No antigen is known for it.

This clonotype was obtained from an adult with an advanced solid tumor such as melanoma, head and neck, liver or kidney cancer. The chain recombines TRBV27 with TRBJ1-5; 11 bases are shared with TRBD1. Sequenced material: CD4+ or CD8+ T cells sorted from blood, taken in a trial of the OX40 agonist ivuxolimab. CDR3 DNA sequence: TGTGCCAGCAGTTTAACTTGGACAGGGGGCTGGCAGCCCCAGCATTTT. Translated: CASSLTWTGGWQPQHF.